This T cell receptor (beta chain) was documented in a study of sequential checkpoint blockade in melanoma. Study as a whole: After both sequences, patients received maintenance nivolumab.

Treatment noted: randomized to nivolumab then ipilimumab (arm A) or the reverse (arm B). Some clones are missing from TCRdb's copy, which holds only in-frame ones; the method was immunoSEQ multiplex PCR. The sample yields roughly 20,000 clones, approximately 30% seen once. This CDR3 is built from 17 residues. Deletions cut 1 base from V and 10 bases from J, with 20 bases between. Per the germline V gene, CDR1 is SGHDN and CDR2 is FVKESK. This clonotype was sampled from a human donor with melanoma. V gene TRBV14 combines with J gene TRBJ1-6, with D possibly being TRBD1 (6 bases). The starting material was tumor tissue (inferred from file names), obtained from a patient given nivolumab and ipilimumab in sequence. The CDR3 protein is CASSQGYRVLGESPLHF. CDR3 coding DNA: TGTGCCAGCAGCCAAGGGTACAGGGTATTGGGGGAATCACCCCTCCACTTT.